This T cell receptor (beta chain) comes out of a study of blood T cell repertoires in COVID-19. Study-wide context: Acute-phase and convalescent COVID-19 samples originated in the United States, Italy and Spain. Sources were T cells, B-cell-depleted T cells, or PBMCs; the material itself was cDNA or gDNA.

The CDR3 contains 16 residues. Trimming took 5 bases from V and 1 from J, leaving 15 bases between them. Per germline, CDR1 MDHEN and CDR2 SYDVKM. Per the authors' pipeline: Nucleated cell number was recorded as an estimate derived from reference gene primer amplification. Some clones are missing from TCRdb's copy, which holds only in-frame ones; the method was immunoSEQ multiplex PCR. The V and J calls and the clone size are those of that table, but D and trimming were determined from the DNA. Counted here are about 100,000 clones, 80% to 90% occurring once; the ten biggest clones make up 2.1%. Sequences were obtained from peripheral blood. J is TRBJ1-3 and V is TRBV28, with D unclear. This TCR derives from a human donor in a cohort sampled during active COVID-19. The CDR3: CASSILAGASGNTIYF. CDR3 DNA: TGTGCCAGCAGTATCCTCGCCGGAGCGTCTGGAAACACCATATATTTT. The whole variable domain, filled in from reference TRBV28 and TRBJ1-3, reads DVKVTQSSRYLVKRTGEKVFLECVQDMDHENMFWYRQDPGLGLRLIYFSYDVKMKEKGDIPEGYSVSREKKERFSLILESASTNQTSMYLCASSILAGASGNTIYFGEGSWLTVV.